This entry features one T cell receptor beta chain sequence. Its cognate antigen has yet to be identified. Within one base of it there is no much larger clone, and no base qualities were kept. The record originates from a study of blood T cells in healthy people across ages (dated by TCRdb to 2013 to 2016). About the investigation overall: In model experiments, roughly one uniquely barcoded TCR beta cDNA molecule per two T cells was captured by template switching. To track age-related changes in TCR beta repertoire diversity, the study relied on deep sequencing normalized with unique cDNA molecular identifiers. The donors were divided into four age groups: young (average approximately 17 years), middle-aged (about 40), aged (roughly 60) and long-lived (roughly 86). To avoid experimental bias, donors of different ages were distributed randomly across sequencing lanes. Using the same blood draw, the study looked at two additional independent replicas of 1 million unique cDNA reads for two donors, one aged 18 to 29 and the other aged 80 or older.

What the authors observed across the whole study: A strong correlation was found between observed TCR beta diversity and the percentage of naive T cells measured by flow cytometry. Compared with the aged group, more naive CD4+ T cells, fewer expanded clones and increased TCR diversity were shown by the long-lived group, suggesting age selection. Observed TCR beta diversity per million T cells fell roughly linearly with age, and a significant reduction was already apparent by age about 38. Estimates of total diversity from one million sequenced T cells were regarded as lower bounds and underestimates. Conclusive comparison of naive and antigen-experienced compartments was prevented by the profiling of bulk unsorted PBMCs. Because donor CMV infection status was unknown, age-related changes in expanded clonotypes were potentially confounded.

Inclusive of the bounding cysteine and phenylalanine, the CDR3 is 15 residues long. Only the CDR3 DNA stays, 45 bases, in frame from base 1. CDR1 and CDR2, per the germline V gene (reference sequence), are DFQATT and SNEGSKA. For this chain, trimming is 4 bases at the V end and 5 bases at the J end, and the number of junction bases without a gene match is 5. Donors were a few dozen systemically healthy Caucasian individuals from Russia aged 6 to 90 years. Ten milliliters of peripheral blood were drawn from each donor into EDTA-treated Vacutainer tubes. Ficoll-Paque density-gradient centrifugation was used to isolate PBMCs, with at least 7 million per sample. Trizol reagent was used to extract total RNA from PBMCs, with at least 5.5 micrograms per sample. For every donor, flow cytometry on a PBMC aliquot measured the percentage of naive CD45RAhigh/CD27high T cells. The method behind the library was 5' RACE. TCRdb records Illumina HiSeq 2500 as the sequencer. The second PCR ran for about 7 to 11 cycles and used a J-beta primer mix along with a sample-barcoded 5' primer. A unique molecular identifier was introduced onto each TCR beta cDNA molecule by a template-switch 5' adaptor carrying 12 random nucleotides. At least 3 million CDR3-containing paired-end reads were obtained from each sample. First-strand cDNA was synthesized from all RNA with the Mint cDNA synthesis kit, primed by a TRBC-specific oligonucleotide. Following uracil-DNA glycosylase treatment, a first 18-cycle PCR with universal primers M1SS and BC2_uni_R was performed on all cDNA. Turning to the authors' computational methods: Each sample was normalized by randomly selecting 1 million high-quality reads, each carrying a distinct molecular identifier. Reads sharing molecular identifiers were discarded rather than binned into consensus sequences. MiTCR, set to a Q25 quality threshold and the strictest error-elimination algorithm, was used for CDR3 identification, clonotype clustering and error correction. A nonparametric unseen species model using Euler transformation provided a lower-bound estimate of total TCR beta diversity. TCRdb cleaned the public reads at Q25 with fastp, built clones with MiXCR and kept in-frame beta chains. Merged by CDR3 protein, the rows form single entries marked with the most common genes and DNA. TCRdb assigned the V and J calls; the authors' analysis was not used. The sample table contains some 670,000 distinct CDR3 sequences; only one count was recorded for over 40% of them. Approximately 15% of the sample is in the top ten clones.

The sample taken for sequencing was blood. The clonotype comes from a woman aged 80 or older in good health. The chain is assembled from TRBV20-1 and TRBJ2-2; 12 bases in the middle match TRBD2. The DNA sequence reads TGCAGTGCTATCAGGCTAGCGGGAGGGACCGGGGAGCTGTTTTTT. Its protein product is CSAIRLAGGTGELFF.